The present T cell receptor beta chain was sequenced within a study of CD8 T cells in Susac syndrome. Across the study: Intravenous immunoglobulin alone or corticosteroids were being given to patients with Susac syndrome at blood draw, unless they were therapy-naive. Findings and limits, study-wide: In Susac syndrome, CD8+ expansion was highest in TEMRA and active disease. Across the total CD8+ repertoires, sixteen Susac-specific public clones were detected, and across the CD8+ TEMRA repertoires, several such clones were detected.

Random hexamers served to reverse transcribe roughly 0.5 to 1 ug RNA. TCRdb used MiXCR to reprocess the immunoSEQ multiplex PCR reads, holding one entry per CDR3 protein. The sample carries approximately 190,000 distinct CDR3 sequences, just under 95% recorded once. CD8+ and CD4+ T cells from blood underwent TCR beta sequencing, which was carried out in a high-throughput format. A word on this clonotype: Its target is unknown.

The V and J ends lost 2 bases and 5 bases respectively, with 14 bases between them. The germline V gene encodes CDR1 LGHDT and CDR2 YNNKEL (reference sequence). The CDR3 sequence is 15 residues long. This clonotype was obtained from a human donor with Susac syndrome. Sequencing was done on a sample of CD8+ T cells from PBMCs. The chain carries TRBV3-1 and TRBJ2-3; TRBD2 might be the D (5 bases). CDR3 sequence reads: CASSQYTSFGDTQYF. The CDR3 DNA reads TGTGCCAGCAGCCAATACACTAGTTTCGGAGATACGCAGTATTTT.